Listed below are T cell receptor beta chains from one sample, sequenced in a study of T cell changes during pregnancy in multiple sclerosis. The protocol was immunoSEQ multiplex PCR, while the TCRdb copy is restricted to in-frame clones and leaves out a portion. The repertoire holds more than 60,000 clones, with about 89% as singletons. The sequencing used peripheral blood, collected in the second trimester of pregnancy. Every receptor here comes from a female donor with multiple sclerosis, enrolled in a pregnancy study. Both conserved end residues are part of each CDR3. The D gene is left open where the match is weak. Not all rows give a size; the values are once, few, many and, for expanded clones, a class.

cdr3_aa cdr3_nt d_call clone_size j_call v_call
CASSSRTGEQYF TGTGCCAGCTCATCTCGGACGGGGGAGCAGTACTTC . . TRBJ2-7 TRBV18
CASADQGDISNTEAFF TGTGCCAGCGCCGACCAGGGGGACATATCGAACACTGAAGCTTTCTTT TRBD1 few TRBJ1-1 TRBV9
CAISHSYGYTF TGTGCCATCAGTCACAGCTATGGCTACACCTTC . . TRBJ1-2 TRBV10-3
CASKNLADRVFEQYF TGCGCCAGCAAAAACCTTGCGGACAGGGTATTCGAGCAGTACTTC TRBD1 . TRBJ2-7 TRBV10-2
CAWSVAGTGQPQHF TGTGCCTGGAGTGTAGCGGGGACTGGGCAGCCCCAGCATTTT . few TRBJ1-5 TRBV30
CASSLTTDQPQHF TGCGCCAGCAGCCTGACGACAGATCAGCCCCAGCATTTT . few TRBJ1-5 TRBV4-3
CATYRSSGNTIYF TGTGCCACATACAGGAGTTCTGGAAACACCATATATTTT . . TRBJ1-3 TRBV19
CASGQGQGYTDTQYF TGTGCTAGTGGTCAGGGACAGGGTTACACAGATACGCAGTATTTT TRBD1 . TRBJ2-3 TRBV12-5
CASSPLPSPPGADTQYF TGCGCCAGCAGCCCTCTGCCTAGCCCTCCAGGGGCAGATACGCAGTATTTT . . TRBJ2-3 TRBV4-3
CASSQQPDRETRPYNEQFF TGTGCCAGCAGCCAACAGCCTGACAGGGAGACTCGACCCTACAATGAGCAGTTCTTC TRBD1 . TRBJ2-1 TRBV14
CASSYGAAGANVLTF TGTGCCAGCAGTTACGGAGCAGCTGGGGCCAACGTCCTGACTTTC . . TRBJ2-6 TRBV6-5
CASSRTITDTEAFF TGTGCCAGCAGTAGGACTATCACGGACACTGAAGCTTTCTTT . . TRBJ1-1 TRBV6-5
CASTWTGDNSPLHF TGTGCCAGTACCTGGACAGGGGATAATTCACCCCTCCACTTT TRBD1 . TRBJ1-6 TRBV19
CASSLGGVAGANVLTF TGCGCCAGCAGCTTGGGCGGGGTGGCAGGGGCCAACGTCCTGACTTTC . . TRBJ2-6 TRBV5-1
CASSKDRFQNTEAFF TGCGCCAGCAGTAAAGACAGGTTTCAAAACACTGAAGCTTTCTTT . . TRBJ1-1 TRBV5-1
CASRTMGQGARDTEAFF TGCGCCAGCCGGACCATGGGACAGGGGGCTCGGGACACTGAAGCTTTCTTT TRBD1 . TRBJ1-1 TRBV5-1
CASSLGPAYMNTEAFF TGCGCCAGCAGCTTGGGCCCTGCGTATATGAACACTGAAGCTTTCTTT . . TRBJ1-1 TRBV5-1
CASVQGAFQETQYF TGTGCCAGTGTTCAGGGGGCCTTTCAAGAGACCCAGTACTTC TRBD1 . TRBJ2-5 TRBV2
CATSREAGGLQAEAFF TGTGCCACCAGCAGAGAGGCGGGAGGACTACAGGCTGAAGCTTTCTTT . . TRBJ1-1 TRBV15
CASSFGDRSYEQYF TGTGCCAGCAGCTTTGGGGACAGATCATACGAGCAGTACTTC TRBD1 once TRBJ2-7 TRBV5-4
CASTPQGNTGELFF TGTGCCAGCACCCCACAGGGGAACACCGGGGAGCTGTTTTTT . . TRBJ2-2 TRBV11-2
CAWSGARNGGYTF TGTGCCTGGAGTGGGGCCCGGAATGGCGGCTACACCTTC . . TRBJ1-2 TRBV30
CASSSRTERRNGYTF TGTGCCAGTAGTTCAAGGACAGAAAGGAGGAATGGCTACACCTTC . . TRBJ1-2 TRBV19
CASSFPRRGPEAFF TGTGCCAGCAGCTTTCCCCGTCGAGGGCCTGAAGCTTTCTTT . . TRBJ1-1 TRBV11-2
CASSLAFRAGTGELFF TGTGCCAGCAGCTTAGCCTTCAGGGCGGGGACCGGGGAGCTGTTTTTT . . TRBJ2-2 TRBV7-2
CASSLGVGGGLIQPQHF TGTGCCAGCAGCTTGGGGGTGGGAGGGGGATTGATTCAGCCCCAGCATTTT . . TRBJ1-5 TRBV5-4
CASSFELNFSEQFF TGTGCCAGCAGCTTTGAGCTAAATTTTAGTGAGCAGTTCTTC . . TRBJ2-1 TRBV7-9
CASRRGQFNEKLFF TGTGCCAGTAGAAGGGGACAGTTTAATGAAAAACTGTTTTTT TRBD1 once TRBJ1-4 TRBV19
CASSLGEGNGELFF TGTGCCAGCAGCTTAGGGGAGGGGAACGGGGAGCTGTTTTTT . . TRBJ2-2 TRBV13
CASSQGTSGWGEQFF TGTGCCAGCAGCCAAGGGACTAGCGGGTGGGGGGAGCAGTTCTTC TRBD2 . TRBJ2-1 TRBV4-2
CSASPGTTNEKLFF TGCAGCGCCTCACCCGGGACAACTAATGAAAAACTGTTTTTT . . TRBJ1-4 TRBV29-1
CASSVLAGGETQYF TGTGCCAGCAGTGTACTAGCGGGGGGAGAGACCCAGTACTTC TRBD2 . TRBJ2-5 TRBV2
CASSILRLGYGYTF TGTGCCAGTAGTATTCTTCGACTAGGCTATGGCTACACCTTC . . TRBJ1-2 TRBV19
CASSPWRGGISEQYF TGTGCCAGCAGCCCCTGGCGGGGGGGGATCTCCGAGCAGTACTTC TRBD2 . TRBJ2-7 TRBV6-6
CASSLISGGAEQYF TGTGCCAGCAGCTTGATCTCAGGGGGCGCCGAGCAGTACTTC TRBD1 once TRBJ2-7 TRBV5-5
CASSREAGAYEQYF TGTGCCAGCTCACGGGAAGCGGGGGCCTACGAGCAGTACTTC TRBD2 . TRBJ2-7 TRBV27
CASSLTLDSNTEAFF TGTGCCAGCTCCCTTACCCTGGACAGCAACACTGAAGCTTTCTTT . . TRBJ1-1 TRBV18
CASLGGIRNNEQFF TGTGCCAGCCTGGGGGGGATTAGGAACAATGAGCAGTTCTTC TRBD2 . TRBJ2-1 TRBV6-5
CASSLQVNTEAFF TGTGCCAGCAGCTTACAGGTGAACACTGAAGCTTTCTTT . . TRBJ1-1 TRBV11-3
CASSWSVASGSSGEQFF TGTGCCAGCAGCTGGTCCGTGGCTAGCGGGAGTTCGGGTGAGCAGTTCTTC TRBD2 once TRBJ2-1 TRBV5-6
CASSLGPGGGNTIYF TGTGCCAGCAGCTTGGGACCGGGAGGTGGAAACACCATATATTTT . . TRBJ1-3 TRBV5-4
CASSPSTVLGTEAFF TGTGCCAGCAGCCCATCGACAGTATTGGGCACTGAAGCTTTCTTT . . TRBJ1-1 TRBV7-2
CASSFIGGSTDTQYF TGTGCCAGCAGTTTTATAGGGGGCAGTACAGATACGCAGTATTTT TRBD1 . TRBJ2-3 TRBV27
CASSQVRGFSNQPQHF TGTGCCAGCAGCCAAGTAAGGGGGTTTAGCAATCAGCCCCAGCATTTT . . TRBJ1-5 TRBV4-2
CASSYWEEADTQYF TGTGCCAGCAGCTACTGGGAGGAGGCAGATACGCAGTATTTT . . TRBJ2-3 TRBV7-8
CASSLTIQETQYF TGTGCCAGCAGCTTAACTATTCAAGAGACCCAGTACTTC . few TRBJ2-5 TRBV7-2
CASSDSQLAGGKETQYF TGTGCCAGCAGTGACTCACAACTAGCGGGAGGAAAGGAGACCCAGTACTTC TRBD2 . TRBJ2-5 TRBV25-1
CASSPPNRDENTEAFF TGTGCCAGCTCACCACCGAACAGGGACGAGAACACTGAAGCTTTCTTT . . TRBJ1-1 TRBV18
CSVRQGSGYEQYF TGCAGCGTTCGTCAGGGTAGCGGCTACGAGCAGTACTTC . . TRBJ2-7 TRBV29-1